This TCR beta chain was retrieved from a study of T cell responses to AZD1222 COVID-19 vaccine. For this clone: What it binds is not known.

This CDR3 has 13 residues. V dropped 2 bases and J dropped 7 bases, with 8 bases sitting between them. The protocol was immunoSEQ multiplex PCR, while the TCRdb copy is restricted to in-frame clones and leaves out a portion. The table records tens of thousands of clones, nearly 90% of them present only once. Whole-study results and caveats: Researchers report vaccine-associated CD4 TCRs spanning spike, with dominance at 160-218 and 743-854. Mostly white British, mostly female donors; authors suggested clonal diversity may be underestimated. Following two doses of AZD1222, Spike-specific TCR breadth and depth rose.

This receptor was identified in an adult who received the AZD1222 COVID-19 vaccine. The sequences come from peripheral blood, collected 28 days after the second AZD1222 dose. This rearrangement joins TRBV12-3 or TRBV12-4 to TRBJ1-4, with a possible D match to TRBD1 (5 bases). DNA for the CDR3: TGTGCCAGCAGTTTATCGGACACTGAAAAACTGTTTTTT. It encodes CASSLSDTEKLFF.